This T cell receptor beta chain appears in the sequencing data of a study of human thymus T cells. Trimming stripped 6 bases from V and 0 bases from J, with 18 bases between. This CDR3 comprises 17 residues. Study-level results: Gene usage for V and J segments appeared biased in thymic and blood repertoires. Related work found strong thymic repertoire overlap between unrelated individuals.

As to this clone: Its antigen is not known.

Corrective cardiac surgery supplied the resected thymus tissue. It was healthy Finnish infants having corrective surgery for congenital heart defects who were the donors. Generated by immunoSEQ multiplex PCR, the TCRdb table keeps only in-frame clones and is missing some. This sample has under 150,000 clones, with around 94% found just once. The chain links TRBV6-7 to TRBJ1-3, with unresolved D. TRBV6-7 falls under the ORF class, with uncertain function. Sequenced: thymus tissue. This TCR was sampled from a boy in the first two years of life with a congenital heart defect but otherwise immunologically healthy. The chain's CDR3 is CASRKRAVRTSGNTIYF. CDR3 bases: TGTGCCAGCAGGAAAAGGGCCGTGAGGACCTCTGGAAACACCATATATTTT.